The 9 T cell receptor beta chains listed next were all sequenced from one sample in a study of shared clonotypes between healthy human individuals. TCRdb keeps only in-frame clones here, not all; method: immunoSEQ multiplex PCR. The sample shows 2 million to 3 million clones, over 85% of them seen only once. Sequenced material: naive CD4+ T cells from PBMCs. Described subset: CD45RA+ positively selected. Receptors were obtained from a man aged 18 to 30 in good health. Some clones in this sample may be carry-over from other donors' samples.

The chain uses TRBV5-4 and TRBJ2-1; 15 bases agree with TRBD2. Looked up from germline, CDR1 is SGHNT and CDR2 is YYREEE (reference sequence). V was clipped by 4 bases and J by 6 bases; unmatched bases: 14. CDR3 size: 19 residues. The DNA of the CDR3 is TGTGCCAGCAGCCCGGGGACTAGCGGGAGGTATGTGGGGCTCAATGAGCAGTTCTTC. Protein: CASSPGTSGRYVGLNEQFF.

As for this clone: The same CDR3 arises from other DNA sequences in this sample as well. This sequence joins TRBV5-1 and TRBJ1-1; D not certain. The CDR3 covers 13 residues. With 0 bases removed from V and 6 bases from J, the gap between germline ends came to 9 bases. Germline lookup yields CDR1 SGHRS and CDR2 YFSETQ. The CDR3, as DNA: TGCGCCAGCAGCTTGGTAGGGTTATCTGAAGCTTTCTTT. This codes for CASSLVGLSEAFF.

The chain couples TRBV28 to TRBJ2-3; maybe TRBD1 (6 bases). This CDR3 region has 16 residues. From germline, CDR1 is MDHEN and CDR2 SYDVKM. The V and J ends lost 4 bases and 1 base respectively, with 15 bases between them. CDR3 residues: CASSSPGAGGTDTQYF. CDR3 sequence (DNA): TGTGCCAGCAGTTCGCCAGGGGCTGGGGGCACAGATACGCAGTATTTT.

J is TRBJ1-1 and V is TRBV11-2; 9 positions agree with TRBD1. Germline-derived CDR1 and CDR2 are SGHAT and FQNNGV. The CDR3 totals 17 residues. V gave up 8 bases and J gave up 4 bases; unmatched junction bases: 17. This CDR3 reads CASLRGGQGFRTTEAFF. CDR3 in DNA: TGTGCCAGCCTACGAGGTGGACAGGGGTTTAGAACCACTGAAGCTTTCTTT.

This chain uses TRBV28 with TRBJ2-1; 9 bases are a match to TRBD2. The CDR3 runs 15 residues. The V gene end was trimmed by 4 bases and the J gene end by 7 bases; junction bases not matched to a gene: 8. Germline V gene sequence: CDR1 MDHEN, CDR2 SYDVKM. CDR3 DNA: TGTGCCAGCAGTTCCAACCCTAGCGGGGCTAATGAGCAGTTCTTC. This sequence encodes CASSSNPSGANEQFF.

This chain links TRBV5-1 with TRBJ2-1, with TRBD2 identical over 10 bases. After removal of 4 bases from V and 2 bases from J, the junction contained 3 bases not matched to a gene. Germline lookup yields CDR1 SGHRS and CDR2 YFSETQ. The CDR3 spans 15 residues. The CDR3 DNA follows: TGCGCCAGCAGCCAAGCGGGAGGGACCTACAATGAGCAGTTCTTC. Residues: CASSQAGGTYNEQFF.

The CDR3 nucleotides are TGTGCCAGCAGTTTCCGGGCGGCAGATACGCAGTATTTT. This translates into CASSFRAADTQYF. This chain links TRBV27 with TRBJ2-3, with D hard to call. Germline-derived CDR1 and CDR2 are MNHEY and SMNVEV (reference sequence). V was shortened by 3 bases and J by 4 bases, with 8 bases between the two germline ends. The CDR3 is 13 amino acids.

V and J are TRBV7-9 and TRBJ2-3; 10 bases line up with TRBD1. Germline CDR1 and CDR2: SEHNR and FQNEAQ (reference sequence). Germline trimming cut 5 bases from V and 6 bases from J; bases unmatched to any gene: 11. The CDR3 covers 16 residues. The CDR3 spells CASSPYGDRGKDTQYF. DNA of the CDR3: TGTGCCAGCAGCCCTTACGGGGACAGGGGAAAGGATACGCAGTATTTT.

This chain uses TRBV11-2 with TRBJ1-1, with D possibly being TRBD1 (5 bases). Trimming stripped 4 bases from V and 1 base from J, with 10 bases between. The CDR3 spans 14 residues. CDR1 and CDR2 from the germline V gene are SGHAT and FQNNGV. The DNA for the CDR3 is TGTGCCAGCAGCTGGGGCACAGGGAACACTGAAGCTTTCTTT. Translating gives CASSWGTGNTEAFF.